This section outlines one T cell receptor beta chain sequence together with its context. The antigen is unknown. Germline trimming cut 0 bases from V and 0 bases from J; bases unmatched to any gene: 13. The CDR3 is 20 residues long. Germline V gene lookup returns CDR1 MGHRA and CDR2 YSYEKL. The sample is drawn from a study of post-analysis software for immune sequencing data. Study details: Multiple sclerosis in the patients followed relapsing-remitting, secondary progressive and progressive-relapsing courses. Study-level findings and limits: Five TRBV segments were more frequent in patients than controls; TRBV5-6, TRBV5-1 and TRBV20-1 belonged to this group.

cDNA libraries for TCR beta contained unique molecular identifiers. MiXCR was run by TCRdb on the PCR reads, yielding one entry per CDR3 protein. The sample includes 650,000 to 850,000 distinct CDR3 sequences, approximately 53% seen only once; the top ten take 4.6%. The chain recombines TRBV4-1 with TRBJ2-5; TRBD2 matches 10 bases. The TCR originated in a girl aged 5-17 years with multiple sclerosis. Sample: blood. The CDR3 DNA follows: TGCGCCAGCAGCCAAGATTCGCGCCTAGCGGGAGCGATGTACCAAGAGACCCAGTACTTC. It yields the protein CASSQDSRLAGAMYQETQYF.